These 25 T cell receptor beta chains share one sample of origin, sequenced in a study of cytomegalovirus exposure and HLA in healthy donors. Assay used: immunoSEQ multiplex PCR; TCRdb lists only in-frame clones, some missing. The sample records more than 250,000 clones, roughly 87% being singletons. Specimen: PBMCs. These receptors all come from a woman aged 25 to 39 in good health and CMV-seropositive.

This chain connects TRBV4-3 to TRBJ2-2; D is perhaps TRBD1 (6 bases). The CDR3 sequence is 15 residues long. Trimming took off 6 bases at V and 0 bases at J, with 11 bases between the two ends. Germline CDR1 is LGHNA and CDR2 is YSLEER. The CDR3 region is CASRAGATNTGELFF. The CDR3 nucleotides are TGCGCCAGCAGAGCAGGGGCTACGAACACCGGGGAGCTGTTTTTT.

This chain joins TRBV6-4 and TRBJ1-4; 11 nucleotides line up with TRBD1. V lost 6 bases, J lost 10 bases, and 4 bases stayed unmatched. Germline V gene lookup returns CDR1 MRHNA and CDR2 SNTAGT. This CDR3 region has 13 residues. CDR3 loop: CASSRDRGRKLFF. The CDR3 nucleotides read TGTGCCAGCAGCCGGGACAGGGGGAGAAAACTGTTTTTT.

The gene calls are TRBV28 and TRBJ2-1; TRBD2 agrees at 8 bases. This CDR3 is built from 14 residues. Germline V lookup: CDR1 MDHEN, CDR2 SYDVKM. Trimming at V came to 6 bases and at J to 2 bases, leaving 3 bases not matched to a gene. The CDR3: CASRSGSPYNEQFF. The CDR3 DNA is TGTGCCAGCAGGAGCGGGAGCCCCTACAATGAGCAGTTCTTC.

The J gene is TRBJ2-3, the V gene TRBV30; D not resolved. V lost 5 bases to trimming and J lost 2 bases, with 14 bases between them. Germline V gives CDR1 GTSNPN, CDR2 SVGIG (reference sequence). The CDR3 totals 14 residues. In DNA, the CDR3 is TGTGCCTGGGGTTTGTCGGTTCTCACAGATACGCAGTATTTT. Translating it yields CAWGLSVLTDTQYF.

The chain joins TRBV2 to TRBJ2-5, with a possible D match to TRBD2 (5 bases). The CDR3 contains 14 residues. The V end lost 10 bases, the J end lost 5 bases, and 20 bases lay between the germline ends. Germline V lookup: CDR1 SNHLY, CDR2 FYNNEI. CDR3 bases: TGTGCCACCTGGCGGGCGGGCCCTGGGGAGACCCAGTACTTC. It encodes CATWRAGPGETQYF.

This rearrangement joins TRBV6-7 to TRBJ2-1, with D maybe TRBD1 (6 bases). TRBV6-7 is classed as an ORF, of uncertain function. Trimming removed 8 bases at V and 4 bases at J, with 18 bases between. This CDR3 has 15 residues. CDR3 protein: CASVLTGTQYNEQFF. The CDR3 DNA reads TGTGCCAGCGTCTTGACAGGTACACAATACAATGAGCAGTTCTTC.

The chain joins TRBV29-1 to TRBJ2-7; 9 bases match TRBD2. The CDR3 extends over 14 amino acids. V shed 4 bases and J 0 bases; nucleotides not matched to a gene: 4. Germline V gives CDR1 SQVTM, CDR2 ANQGSEA. CDR3 region: CSVVLAGRSYEQYF. CDR3 coding DNA: TGCAGCGTTGTTCTAGCGGGACGCTCCTACGAGCAGTACTTC.

V and J are TRBV6-6 and TRBJ1-5; D possibly corresponds to TRBD1 (6 bases). The CDR3 runs to 14 residues. V lost 6 bases to trimming and J lost 7 bases, with 16 bases between them. CDR1 MNHNY and CDR2 SVGAGI come from the germline V gene (reference sequence). As DNA, the CDR3 is TGTGCCAGCAGCGCCAACAGGGTTGAACAGCCCCAGCATTTT. Protein sequence: CASSANRVEQPQHF.

The rearrangement joins TRBV6-6 to TRBJ2-2; D unresolved. This CDR3 spans 13 amino acids. CDR1 and CDR2 (germline): MNHNY, SVGAGI (reference sequence). V was trimmed by 8 bases and J by 5 bases, leaving 12 bases between them. Written as DNA, the CDR3 is TGTGCCAGCGCCCAAACTTTAACCGGGGAGCTGTTTTTT. This sequence encodes CASAQTLTGELFF.

J is TRBJ1-1 and V is TRBV14, with D uncertain. The CDR3 covers 15 residues. Germline values: CDR1 SGHDN, CDR2 FVKESK. Trimming took 1 base from V and 4 from J, leaving 13 bases between them. The chain's CDR3 is CASSQVKALGTEAFF. The DNA for the CDR3 is TGTGCCAGCAGCCAAGTGAAGGCCCTGGGCACTGAAGCTTTCTTT.

As for this clone: This CDR3 is also generated by other DNA sequences in the sample. This chain joins TRBV4-3 and TRBJ2-7; D is tentatively TRBD1 or TRBD2 (5 bases each). Deletions cut 0 bases from V and 3 bases from J, with 12 bases between. Germline V gene data show CDR1 as LGHNA and CDR2 as YSLEER. The CDR3 contains 15 residues. CDR3 in amino acids: CASSQESRGRYEQYF. The CDR3 DNA follows: TGCGCCAGCAGCCAAGAATCACGGGGACGCTACGAGCAGTACTTC.

This clone was observed a handful of times. The rearrangement uses TRBV7-2 and TRBJ1-4; TRBD1 is a possible D gene (6 bases). CDR1 and CDR2 from the germline V gene are SGHTA and FQGNSA. This CDR3 is built from 15 residues. The germline V and J ends were trimmed by 4 bases and 4 bases, with 13 bases remaining between them. The CDR3 nucleotides are TGTGCCAGCAGCTCTCTATGGGGGCTTAATGAAAAACTGTTTTTT. Translation gives CASSSLWGLNEKLFF.

The chain employs TRBV7-7 and TRBJ1-3; D ambiguous. The length of the CDR3 is 14 residues. Germline assignment: CDR1 SSHAT and CDR2 FNYEAQ (reference sequence). Trimming shortened V by 5 bases and J by 1 base, and 9 bases separated the two germline ends. DNA for the CDR3: TGTGCCAGCAGCCCCTCGTCATCTGGAAACACCATATATTTT. This codes for CASSPSSSGNTIYF.

The chain couples TRBV7-8 to TRBJ1-2; TRBD1 agrees at 7 bases. Trimming removed 0 bases from V and 5 bases from J; junction bases left unmatched: 3. CDR1 is SGHVS and CDR2 is FQNEAQ in the germline V gene. CDR3 length: 14 amino acids. The CDR3 loop is CASSLAEQGYGYTF. For the CDR3, the DNA is TGTGCCAGCAGCTTAGCCGAACAGGGGTATGGCTACACCTTC.

A few counts support this clone. This rearrangement joins TRBV6-1 to TRBJ2-7; D is possibly TRBD1 (6 bases). Germline lookup yields CDR1 MNHNS and CDR2 SASEGT. The CDR3 spans 13 residues. V was cut by 5 bases and J by 1 base, with 9 bases left in between. The CDR3 DNA is TGTGCCAGCAGTAGGACAGAATCCTACGAGCAGTACTTC. As protein: CASSRTESYEQYF.

This chain links TRBV11-2 with TRBJ2-7, with a weak D call TRBD2 (6 bases). V lost 2 bases and J lost 3, with 14 bases in between. In germline, CDR1 is SGHAT, CDR2 FQNNGV. This CDR3 has 15 residues. DNA for the CDR3: TGTGCCAGCAGCTTACGCGGGAATGACTACTACGAGCAGTACTTC. It encodes CASSLRGNDYYEQYF.

The CDR3, as DNA: TGTGCCAGCAGCGTAGGAGGGGACCGCTCTGGAAACACCATATATTTT. It codes for CASSVGGDRSGNTIYF. J is TRBJ1-3 and V is TRBV9, with D possibly being TRBD1 (5 bases). Germline-derived CDR1 and CDR2 are SGDLS and YYNGEE. The CDR3 is made up of 16 amino acids. Trimming removed 0 bases at V and 0 bases at J, with 10 bases between.

The chain has TRBV15 and TRBJ2-7, with 10 nucleotides matching TRBD1. With 2 bases clipped from V and 5 bases from J, the junction kept 6 bases outside the gene matches. This CDR3 has 15 residues. Germline V lookup: CDR1 LNHNV, CDR2 YYDKDF (reference sequence). The CDR3 sequence: CATSRKTGGDHEQYF. For the CDR3, the DNA is TGTGCCACCAGCAGAAAGACAGGGGGCGACCACGAGCAGTACTTC. Together with reference TRBV15 and TRBJ2-7, the CDR3 gives the full variable domain: DAMVIQNPRYQVTQFGKPVTLSCSQTLNHNVMYWYQQKSSQAPKLLFHYYDKDFNNEADTPDNFQSRRPNTSFCFLDIRSPGLGDTAMYLCATSRKTGGDHEQYFGPGTRLTVT.

The V and J genes are TRBV9 and TRBJ2-5, with 8 bases aligning to TRBD2. CDR3 length equals 15 residues. The germline V gene has CDR1 SGDLS and CDR2 YYNGEE. After removal of 0 bases from V and 5 bases from J, the junction contained 6 bases not matched to a gene. The CDR3 is CASSVGGAGVETQYF. CDR3 DNA: TGTGCCAGCAGCGTAGGGGGAGCGGGGGTGGAGACCCAGTACTTC.

The chain uses TRBV2 and TRBJ2-7; weak D call: TRBD1 (6 bases). Trimming left V 8 bases short and J 3 bases short, with 17 bases between. This CDR3 has 14 residues. In germline, CDR1 is SNHLY, CDR2 FYNNEI. The CDR3 DNA is TGTGCCAGCTTTCCAGGGGACAATATCTACGAGCAGTACTTC. It specifies CASFPGDNIYEQYF.

The J gene is TRBJ2-7, the V gene TRBV27; 13 positions match TRBD2. CDR3 length: 17 residues. Per germline, CDR1 MNHEY and CDR2 SMNVEV (reference sequence). Germline trimming cut 5 bases from V and 2 bases from J; bases unmatched to any gene: 9. The CDR3 is CASSPTGLAGDPYEQYF. CDR3 DNA sequence: TGTGCCAGCAGTCCGACCGGACTAGCGGGAGACCCCTACGAGCAGTACTTC.

CDR3 nucleotide sequence: TGTGCCAGCTCACCAGGAGGAACTTACACAGATACGCAGTATTTT. Residues: CASSPGGTYTDTQYF. This sequence joins TRBV18 and TRBJ2-3; a possible D gene is TRBD2 (5 bases). Germline V CDR1 and CDR2: KGHSH, LQKENI. Trimming removed 2 bases from V and 2 bases from J, with 11 bases in between. This CDR3 spans 15 amino acids.

The chain uses TRBV2 and TRBJ1-1; D uncertain. The V end lost 7 bases, the J end lost 4 bases, and 13 bases lay between the germline ends. CDR1 is SNHLY, CDR2 FYNNEI, per germline. The CDR3 extends over 13 amino acids. The CDR3 sequence is CASTPEAATEAFF. The CDR3, as DNA: TGTGCCAGCACCCCAGAGGCAGCCACTGAAGCTTTCTTT.

This clone was counted a few times. The chain uses TRBV6-1 and TRBJ2-4; no reliable D call. This CDR3 region has 10 residues. V was pared by 6 bases and J by 9 bases, with 6 bases between. Germline V gene data show CDR1 as MNHNS and CDR2 as SASEGT. The CDR3 sequence: CASSDGIQYF. The CDR3 coding sequence is TGTGCCAGCAGCGATGGCATTCAGTACTTC.

Comment on this clone: One end of the junction fails to match germline, which may point to a read error. This chain joins TRBV5-4 and TRBJ2-3, with 8 bases lining up with TRBD1. CDR3 length: 15 amino acids. Germline V gene sequence: CDR1 SGHNT, CDR2 YYREEE (reference sequence). In DNA form, the CDR3 reads TGTGCCAGCAGATTGGGACAGGCGAGCACAGATACGCAGTATTTT. Translation: CASRLGQASTDTQYF.